Below, 20 T cell receptor beta chains from the same sample are listed, as sequenced in a study of cytomegalovirus exposure and HLA in healthy donors. Some clones are missing from TCRdb's copy, which holds only in-frame ones; the method was immunoSEQ multiplex PCR. The repertoire consists of about 220,000 clones, with 85% to 95% occurring once and the leading ten covering approximately 1.1%. Sequencing used PBMCs. These receptors all come from a woman aged 18-30 years in good health and CMV-seronegative.

CDR3 DNA sequence: TGTGCCAGCAGTTTACGGGGACTAGCGGGAGGGGCGGGCTACGAGCAGTACTTC. It codes for CASSLRGLAGGAGYEQYF. The chain joins TRBV27 to TRBJ2-7, with 16 bases that match TRBD2. V lost 2 bases to trimming and J lost 3 bases; unmatched junction nucleotides: 7. The CDR3 is 18 residues long. Germline values: CDR1 MNHEY, CDR2 SMNVEV (reference sequence).

Only one count was recorded for this clone. The chain carries TRBV27 and TRBJ2-5; 8 bases agree with TRBD1. The CDR3 length is 14 residues. Trimming at V came to 5 bases and at J to 5 bases, leaving 7 bases not matched to a gene. CDR1 and CDR2 (germline): MNHEY, SMNVEV (reference sequence). DNA for the CDR3: TGTGCCAGCAGTCCCGGGACAGGAGGGGAGACCCAGTACTTC. It encodes CASSPGTGGETQYF.

The chain carries TRBV29-1 and TRBJ2-7; D may be TRBD2 (5 bases). V was clipped by 6 bases and J by 5 bases, with 23 bases between them. The CDR3 is 15 amino acids. Germline CDR1 SQVTM, CDR2 ANQGSEA. The CDR3 loop reads CSVEHLVSERNEQYF. Here the CDR3 DNA reads TGCAGCGTCGAGCACCTGGTTAGCGAGCGTAACGAGCAGTACTTC.

The rearrangement joins TRBV5-6 to TRBJ2-3; 10 nucleotides agree with TRBD1. The CDR3 is made up of 15 amino acids. CDR1 SGHDT and CDR2 YYEEEE come from the germline V gene. After removal of 4 bases from V and 2 bases from J, the junction contained 4 bases not matched to a gene. The CDR3 region has the DNA TGTGCCAGCAGCCCCGGGACAGGGGCCACAGATACGCAGTATTTT. This codes for CASSPGTGATDTQYF.

Turning to this clone: Other DNA sequences in the sample encode the same CDR3. This chain joins TRBV28 and TRBJ2-7; TRBD1 agrees at 10 bases. This CDR3 has 14 amino acids. J was trimmed by 4 bases and V by 3 bases; bases with no gene match: 3. Germline assignment: CDR1 MDHEN and CDR2 SYDVKM. Here the CDR3 DNA reads TGTGCCAGCAGTTTGACAGGGGGCCCGTACGAGCAGTACTTC. This codes for CASSLTGGPYEQYF. Combining the CDR3 with reference TRBV28 and TRBJ2-7 gives the whole variable domain DVKVTQSSRYLVKRTGEKVFLECVQDMDHENMFWYRQDPGLGLRLIYFSYDVKMKEKGDIPEGYSVSREKKERFSLILESASTNQTSMYLCASSLTGGPYEQYFGPGTRLTVT.

This chain uses TRBV5-4 with TRBJ1-2; D is perhaps TRBD1 (6 bases). Trimming cost V 4 bases and J 4 bases, with 26 bases left between them. This CDR3 comprises 18 residues. CDR1 and CDR2 from the germline V gene are SGHNT and YYREEE (reference sequence). CDR3 residues: CASSKQGNRVGESYGYTF. As DNA, the CDR3 is TGTGCCAGCAGCAAACAGGGTAACAGAGTCGGGGAGAGCTATGGCTACACCTTC.

The chain employs TRBV2 and TRBJ1-5; D is unclear. Trimming left V 4 bases short and J 7 bases short, with 11 bases between. The CDR3 has 13 amino acids. CDR1 and CDR2 (germline): SNHLY, FYNNEI. This CDR3 reads CASSVGSVQPQHF. DNA for the CDR3: TGTGCCAGCAGTGTTGGTTCGGTACAGCCCCAGCATTTT.

The J gene is TRBJ2-1, the V gene TRBV27; no firm D call. The CDR3 runs to 15 residues. Germline CDR1 is MNHEY and CDR2 is SMNVEV (reference sequence). V gave up 2 bases and J gave up 8 bases, with 16 bases separating them. The CDR3 bases are TGTGCCAGCAGTTTACGGTTTCCTCATCTCGATGAGCAGTTCTTC. This codes for CASSLRFPHLDEQFF.

The V gene is TRBV5-5, the J gene TRBJ1-2; a weak D match, TRBD1 (6 bases). Deletions cut 7 bases from V and 3 bases from J, with 16 bases between. Germline CDR1 reads SGHKS; CDR2 reads YYEKEE (reference sequence). The CDR3 is 14 residues long. CDR3 residues: CASFAGGWDYGYTF. The CDR3 nucleotides are TGTGCCAGCTTTGCGGGGGGCTGGGACTATGGCTACACCTTC.

The chain combines TRBV19 with TRBJ2-7; 7 bases agree with TRBD2. The CDR3 loop spans 15 amino acids. CDR1 LNHDA and CDR2 SQIVND come from the germline V gene (reference sequence). J lost 5 bases, V lost 5 bases, and 12 bases had no gene match. Here the CDR3 reads CASSGRGGSRDEQYF. The CDR3 bases are TGTGCCAGTAGTGGGCGGGGCGGGAGTAGGGACGAGCAGTACTTC.

In DNA form, the CDR3 reads TGTGCCAGCAGTGCCCGGGACAGAGGTTACGAGCAGTACTTC. Amino acids: CASSARDRGYEQYF. The chain carries TRBV27 and TRBJ2-7; TRBD1 matches 7 bases. CDR3 length: 14 amino acids. V lost 5 bases, J lost 4 bases, and 8 bases stayed unmatched. Germline CDR1 reads MNHEY; CDR2 reads SMNVEV (reference sequence).

The chain uses TRBV11-3 and TRBJ2-2; 12 bases agree with TRBD2. Germline loops: CDR1 SGHNT, CDR2 YENEEA. This CDR3 comprises 18 residues. J gave up 4 bases and V 5 bases, and 11 bases lay outside the gene matches. Here the CDR3 reads CASSLRTSGTAGTGELFF. CDR3 nucleotides: TGTGCCAGCAGCCTCAGGACTAGCGGGACAGCTGGCACCGGGGAGCTGTTTTTT.

The V and J genes are TRBV11-2 and TRBJ1-4, with 10 bases that match TRBD1. V gave up 5 bases and J gave up 10 bases; unmatched junction bases: 13. This CDR3 has 16 residues. CDR1 and CDR2 (germline): SGHAT, FQNNGV. CDR3 nucleotides: TGTGCCAGCAGCCCCCACCTAGGGACAGGGGACGGAAAACTGTTTTTT. The encoded protein is CASSPHLGTGDGKLFF.

CDR3 DNA sequence: TGTGCCAGCACCGGACTAGCGGGAGCTTGGGAGCTGTTTTTT. This codes for CASTGLAGAWELFF. V is TRBV13 and J is TRBJ2-2; 13 positions agree with TRBD2. J was trimmed by 9 bases and V by 7 bases; bases with no gene match: 5. This CDR3 is built from 14 residues. Germline V gives CDR1 PRHDT, CDR2 FYEKMQ (reference sequence).

The rearrangement uses TRBV18 and TRBJ2-7; 10 positions match TRBD1. CDR1 is KGHSH and CDR2 is LQKENI in the germline V gene. The CDR3 has 15 residues. V shed 5 bases, J shed 3 bases, and the junction held 7 bases outside the gene matches. CDR3 coding DNA: TGTGCCAGCTCAGCTACCGGGACAGGGGACTACGAGCAGTACTTC. It encodes CASSATGTGDYEQYF. The whole variable domain, remainder taken from reference TRBV18 and TRBJ2-7, is NAGVMQNPRHLVRRRGQEARLRCSPMKGHSHVYWYRQLPEEGLKFMVYLQKENIIDESGMPKERFSAEFPKEGPSILRIQQVVRGDSAAYFCASSATGTGDYEQYFGPGTRLTVT.

The rearrangement uses TRBV15 and TRBJ2-5; 8 positions agree with TRBD2. CDR3 length equals 16 residues. Germline CDR1 reads LNHNV; CDR2 reads YYDKDF (reference sequence). The V segment lost 1 base and the J segment 0 bases; nucleotides outside the gene matches: 4. As DNA, the CDR3 is TGTGCCACCAGCAGAGGATTTAGCGGGAACCAAGAGACCCAGTACTTC. This sequence encodes CATSRGFSGNQETQYF.

This chain joins TRBV27 and TRBJ2-5; D is perhaps TRBD1 (5 bases). The CDR3 covers 13 residues. Germline loops: CDR1 MNHEY, CDR2 SMNVEV (reference sequence). V lost 7 bases, J lost 1 base, and 10 bases lay in between. In DNA, the CDR3 is TGTGCCAGCAACAACAGGCCCCAAGAGACCCAGTACTTC. Translated, it gives CASNNRPQETQYF.

The J gene is TRBJ1-1, the V gene TRBV6-5; 9 nucleotides align to TRBD1. Trimming at V came to 10 bases and at J to 4 bases, leaving 7 bases not matched to a gene. Germline V gene sequence: CDR1 MNHEY, CDR2 SVGAGI. The CDR3 contains 13 residues. DNA for the CDR3: TGTGCCACCAAACAGGGGGCGGTCACTGAAGCTTTCTTT. Translated, it gives CATKQGAVTEAFF.

V gene TRBV27 combines with J gene TRBJ1-1; tentative D call: TRBD1 (5 bases). In germline, CDR1 is MNHEY, CDR2 SMNVEV (reference sequence). This CDR3 comprises 14 residues. Trimming cost V 5 bases and J 4 bases, with 14 bases left between them. The CDR3 protein is CASSTRVLGTEAFF. Written as DNA, the CDR3 is TGTGCCAGCAGTACCAGGGTCCTAGGCACTGAAGCTTTCTTT.

The rearrangement joins TRBV6-6 to TRBJ1-6, with 7 bases that match TRBD1. The CDR3 has 15 amino acids. Germline CDR1 and CDR2: MNHNY and SVGAGI (reference sequence). Trimming at V came to 2 bases and at J to 6 bases, leaving 4 bases not matched to a gene. In DNA, the CDR3 is TGTGCCAGCAGTTACCCAAGACAGGGTAATTCACCCCTCCACTTT. As protein: CASSYPRQGNSPLHF.